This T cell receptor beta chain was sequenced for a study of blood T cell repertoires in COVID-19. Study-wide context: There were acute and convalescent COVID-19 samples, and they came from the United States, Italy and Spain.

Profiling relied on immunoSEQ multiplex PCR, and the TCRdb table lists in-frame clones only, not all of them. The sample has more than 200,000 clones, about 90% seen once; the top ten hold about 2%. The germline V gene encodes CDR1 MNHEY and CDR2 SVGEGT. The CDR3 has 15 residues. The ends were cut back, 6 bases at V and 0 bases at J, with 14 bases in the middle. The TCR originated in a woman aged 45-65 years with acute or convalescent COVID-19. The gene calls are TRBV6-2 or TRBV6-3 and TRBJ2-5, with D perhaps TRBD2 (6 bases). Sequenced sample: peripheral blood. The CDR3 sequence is CASSWISGHQETQYF. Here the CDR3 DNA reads TGTGCCAGCAGCTGGATTAGCGGACACCAAGAGACCCAGTACTTC.